This T cell receptor beta chain was recorded in a study of shared clonotypes between healthy human individuals. For the study at large: Used for every donor were three CD4 naive, three CD4 memory, two CD8 naive and one CD8 memory plate. Study results and limitations: Sharing across four donors was highest in naive CD4 (roughly 5%) and lowest in memory CD8 (roughly 0.4%).

Every subset had its genomic DNA shared out evenly among several immunoSEQ plates. The table came from immunoSEQ multiplex PCR; TCRdb's copy has only in-frame clones and leaves some out. The top ten hold roughly 0.34% of the sample, which has over 2 million clones, approximately 90% seen once. The split of CD4+ cells yielded CD45RA+ naive and CD45RA-negative memory subsets. Details on this clone: Its antigen is unknown.

This sequence originates from a young man in good health. Some clones in this sample may be carry-over from other donors' samples. Sequencing was done on a sample of naive CD4+ T cells from PBMCs. Subset: CD45RA+ positively selected.

This CDR3 reads CASSPTGTVSEAFF. In nucleotides, the CDR3 is TGTGCCAGCAGCCCAACCGGGACAGTATCTGAAGCTTTCTTT. This chain uses TRBV5-5 with TRBJ1-1; 7 bases fit TRBD1. Germline V gene sequence: CDR1 SGHKS, CDR2 YYEKEE (reference sequence). This CDR3 contains 14 residues. J lost 6 bases, V lost 4 bases, and 9 bases had no gene match.